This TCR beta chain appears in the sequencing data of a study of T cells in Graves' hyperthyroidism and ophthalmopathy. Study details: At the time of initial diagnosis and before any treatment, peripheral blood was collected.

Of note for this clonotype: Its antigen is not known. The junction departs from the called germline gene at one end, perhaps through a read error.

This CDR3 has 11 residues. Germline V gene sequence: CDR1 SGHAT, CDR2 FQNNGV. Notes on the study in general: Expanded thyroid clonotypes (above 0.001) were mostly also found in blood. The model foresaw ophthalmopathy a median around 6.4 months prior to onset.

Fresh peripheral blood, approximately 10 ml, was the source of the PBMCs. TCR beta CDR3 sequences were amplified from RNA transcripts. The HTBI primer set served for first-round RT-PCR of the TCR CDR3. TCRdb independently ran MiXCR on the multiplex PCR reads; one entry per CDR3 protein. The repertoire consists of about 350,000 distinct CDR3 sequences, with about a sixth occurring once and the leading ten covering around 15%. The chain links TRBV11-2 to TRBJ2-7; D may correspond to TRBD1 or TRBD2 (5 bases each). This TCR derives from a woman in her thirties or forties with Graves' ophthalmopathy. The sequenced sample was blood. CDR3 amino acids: CAISFGDEQCF. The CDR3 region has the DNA TGTGCCATCAGCTTTGGGGACGAGCAGTGCTTC. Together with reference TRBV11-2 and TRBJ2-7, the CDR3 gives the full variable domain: EAGVAQSPRYKIIEKRQSVAFWCNPISGHATLYWYQQILGQGPKLLIQFQNNGVVDDSQLPKDRFSAERLKGVDSTLKIQPAKLEDSAVYLCAISFGDEQCFGPGTRLTVT.